The 10 T cell receptor beta chains below all came from one sample that was sequenced in a study of T cells in Graves' hyperthyroidism and ophthalmopathy. TCR beta CDR3 regions were amplified from RNA. RT-PCR in the first round (using the HTBI primer set) targeted the TCR CDR3. From the multiplex PCR reads, TCRdb called clonotypes with MiXCR, one entry per CDR3 protein. The repertoire consists of fewer than 650,000 distinct CDR3 sequences, with 40% to 50% occurring once and the leading ten covering about 43%. Material for sequencing was peripheral blood or thyroid tissue (not recorded which). The origin of the receptors is an adult woman with Graves' disease, either hyperthyroidism or ophthalmopathy (not recorded which).

The table lists this clonotype with many counts. The J gene is TRBJ1-2, the V gene TRBV12-3 or TRBV12-4, with D perhaps TRBD1 (5 bases). The CDR3 length is 14 residues. The V gene lost 1 base and the J gene lost 2 bases, with 8 bases spanning the gap. This CDR3 is CASSLDAGNYGYTF. The CDR3 DNA is TGTGCCAGCAGTTTAGACGCAGGGAACTATGGCTACACCTTC.

The rearrangement joins TRBV7-4 to TRBJ1-6; a possible D gene is TRBD1 (5 bases). Germline-derived CDR1 and CDR2 are SGHVT and SQSDAQ. Trimming left V 7 bases short and J 10 bases short, with 14 bases between. This CDR3 comprises 13 residues. The CDR3 protein is CASTHGGSSPLHF. The CDR3 DNA reads as TGTGCCAGCACCCATGGGGGAAGCTCACCCCTCCACTTT.

Many counts were recorded for this clonotype. The rearrangement uses TRBV7-2 and TRBJ2-5; 14 bases fit TRBD2. The CDR3 is 19 residues long. Germline V gives CDR1 SGHTA, CDR2 FQGNSA. With V trimmed by 2 bases and J by 5 bases, 13 bases remained unmatched. The CDR3 is CASSLIGSGTSGRGETQYF. The DNA for the CDR3 is TGTGCCAGCAGCTTAATCGGAAGCGGGACTAGCGGGAGAGGGGAGACCCAGTACTTC.

J is TRBJ2-7 and V is TRBV29-1, with TRBD1 matching 7 bases. This CDR3 region has 14 residues. V gave up 8 bases and J gave up 3 bases; unmatched junction bases: 13. Germline values: CDR1 SQVTM, CDR2 ANQGSEA. CDR3 in amino acids: CSLGGPGQLYEQYF. The CDR3 DNA follows: TGCAGCTTAGGGGGCCCGGGACAGCTCTACGAGCAGTACTTC.

The gene calls are TRBV28 and TRBJ1-1, with 7 nucleotides matching TRBD1. Germline CDR1 reads MDHEN; CDR2 reads SYDVKM. Trimming removed 5 bases from V and 1 base from J; junction bases left unmatched: 10. This CDR3 has 16 residues. This CDR3 is CASSPSRGNGNTEAFF. The CDR3 DNA sequence: TGTGCCAGCAGTCCCTCCAGGGGGAATGGGAACACTGAAGCTTTCTTT.

The rearrangement joins TRBV2 to TRBJ1-4; 8 nucleotides match TRBD1. The length of the CDR3 is 14 residues. Trimming at V came to 6 bases and at J to 8 bases, leaving 8 bases not matched to a gene. The germline V gene has CDR1 SNHLY and CDR2 FYNNEI. The CDR3 is CASSVQGGDEKLFF. The CDR3 bases are TGTGCCAGCAGCGTACAGGGGGGAGACGAAAAACTGTTTTTT.

The chain joins TRBV19 to TRBJ1-5, with 10 positions matching TRBD1. The CDR3 runs 15 residues. After removal of 7 bases from V and 5 bases from J, the junction contained 8 bases not matched to a gene. In germline, CDR1 is LNHDA, CDR2 SQIVND (reference sequence). The CDR3 coding sequence is TGTGCCAGTAAAGAACATGGACAGGGGGATCAGCCCCAGCATTTT. This translates into CASKEHGQGDQPQHF. Full variable domain (missing parts from reference TRBV19 and TRBJ1-5): DGGITQSPKYLFRKEGQNVTLSCEQNLNHDAMYWYRQDPGQGLRLIYYSQIVNDFQKGDIAEGYSVSREKKESFPLTVTSAQKNPTAFYLCASKEHGQGDQPQHFGDGTRLSIL.

On this clonotype itself: Compared with germline, one end of the junction differs, possibly owing to a read error. The chain uses TRBV10-3 and TRBJ1-5; 7 positions agree with TRBD1. The CDR3 runs to 12 residues. The germline V gene encodes CDR1 ENHRY and CDR2 SYGVKD. CDR3 sequence (DNA): TGTGCCGTCAGCGGGAGACAGGGAGCCCAGCATTTT. Protein product: CAVSGRQGAQHF.

There are a few counts of this clonotype. The rearrangement links TRBV7-8 to TRBJ2-7; the D gene is possibly TRBD1 (6 bases). This CDR3 is 14 amino acids long. The V gene lost 5 bases and the J gene lost 2 bases, with 13 bases spanning the gap. The germline V gene encodes CDR1 SGHVS and CDR2 FQNEAQ. The CDR3 spells CASSEGVLAYEQYF. CDR3 bases: TGTGCCAGCAGCGAGGGGGTTCTAGCCTACGAGCAGTACTTC.

Points on this clonotype: Relative to the germline gene, one junction end is altered; a read error may explain this. The chain recombines TRBV7-8 with TRBJ2-7, with unresolved D. Germline V CDR1 and CDR2: SGHVS, FQNEAQ. CDR3 length equals 12 residues. CDR3 sequence: CAGSPHRYEQYF. The DNA of the CDR3 is TGTGCCGGCAGCCCTCACCGGTACGAGCAGTACTTC.